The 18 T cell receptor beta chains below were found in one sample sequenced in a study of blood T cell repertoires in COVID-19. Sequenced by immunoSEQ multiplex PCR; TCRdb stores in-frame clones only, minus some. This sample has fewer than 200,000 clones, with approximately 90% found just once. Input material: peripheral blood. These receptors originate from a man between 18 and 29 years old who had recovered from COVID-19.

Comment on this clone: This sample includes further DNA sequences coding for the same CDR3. CDR3 protein: CASSLRGGYEQYF. For the CDR3, the DNA is TGTGCCAGCAGTTTAAGGGGAGGGTACGAGCAGTACTTC. The rearrangement joins TRBV27 to TRBJ2-7; 7 bases are a match to TRBD2. CDR1 is MNHEY, CDR2 SMNVEV, per germline (reference sequence). The CDR3 is 13 amino acids. V dropped 2 bases and J dropped 4; count of bases not matched to a gene: 2.

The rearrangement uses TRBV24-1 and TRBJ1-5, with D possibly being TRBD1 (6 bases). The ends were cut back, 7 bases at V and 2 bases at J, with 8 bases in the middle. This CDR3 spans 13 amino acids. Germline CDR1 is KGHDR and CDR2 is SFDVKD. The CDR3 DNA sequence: TGTGCCACCAGACAGGGCGGCAATCAGCCCCAGCATTTT. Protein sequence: CATRQGGNQPQHF.

The CDR3 DNA reads TGTGCCAGCAGCTTTCAGGGGTCCTATGGCTACACCTTC. This gives the protein CASSFQGSYGYTF. The chain couples TRBV5-6 to TRBJ1-2; TRBD1 might be the D (6 bases). The length of the CDR3 is 13 residues. The germline V gene encodes CDR1 SGHDT and CDR2 YYEEEE. V was shortened by 2 bases and J by 4 bases, with 9 bases between the two germline ends.

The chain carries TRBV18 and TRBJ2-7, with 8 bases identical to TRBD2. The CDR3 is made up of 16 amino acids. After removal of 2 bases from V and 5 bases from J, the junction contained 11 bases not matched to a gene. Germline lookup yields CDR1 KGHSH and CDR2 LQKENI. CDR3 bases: TGTGCCAGCTCACCATGGGGAGAGCGGGAGCGACACGAGCAGTACTTC. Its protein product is CASSPWGERERHEQYF.

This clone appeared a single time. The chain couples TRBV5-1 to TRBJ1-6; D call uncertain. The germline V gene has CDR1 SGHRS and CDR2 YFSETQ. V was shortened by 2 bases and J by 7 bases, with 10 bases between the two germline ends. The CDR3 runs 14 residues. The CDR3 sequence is CASSLRGMNSPLHF. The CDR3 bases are TGCGCCAGCAGCTTACGCGGGATGAATTCACCCCTCCACTTT.

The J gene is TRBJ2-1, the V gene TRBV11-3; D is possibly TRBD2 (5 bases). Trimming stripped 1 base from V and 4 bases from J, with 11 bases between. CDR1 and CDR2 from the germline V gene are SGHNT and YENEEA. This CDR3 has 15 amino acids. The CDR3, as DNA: TGTGCCAGCAGCTTAGGAGCGGCCGCGTACAATGAGCAGTTCTTC. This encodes CASSLGAAAYNEQFF.

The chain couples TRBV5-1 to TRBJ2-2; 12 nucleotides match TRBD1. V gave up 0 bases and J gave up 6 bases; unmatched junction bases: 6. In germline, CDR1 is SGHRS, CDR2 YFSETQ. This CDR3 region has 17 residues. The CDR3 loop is CASSLASGTGGSGELFF. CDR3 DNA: TGCGCCAGCAGCTTGGCCTCGGGGACAGGGGGCTCCGGGGAGCTGTTTTTT.

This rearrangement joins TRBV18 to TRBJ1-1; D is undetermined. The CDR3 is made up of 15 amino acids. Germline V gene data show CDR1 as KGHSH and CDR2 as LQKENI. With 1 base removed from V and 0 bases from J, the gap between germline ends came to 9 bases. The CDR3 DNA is TGTGCCAGCTCACCACGGGCAGGTATGAACACTGAAGCTTTCTTT. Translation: CASSPRAGMNTEAFF.

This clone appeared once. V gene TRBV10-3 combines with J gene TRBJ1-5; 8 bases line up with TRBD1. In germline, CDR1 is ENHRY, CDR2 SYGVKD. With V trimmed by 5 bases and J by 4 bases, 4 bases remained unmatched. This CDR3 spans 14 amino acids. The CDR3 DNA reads TGTGCCATCAGTAGCACAGGGGGGAATCAGCCCCAGCATTTT. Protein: CAISSTGGNQPQHF.

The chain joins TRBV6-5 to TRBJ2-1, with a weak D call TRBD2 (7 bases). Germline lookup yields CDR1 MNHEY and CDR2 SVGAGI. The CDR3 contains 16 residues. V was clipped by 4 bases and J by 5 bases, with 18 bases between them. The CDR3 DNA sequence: TGTGCCAGCAGTTCCTCGGGGGCGGGGGACCACAATGAGCAGTTCTTC. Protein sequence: CASSSSGAGDHNEQFF.

The CDR3 DNA follows: TGTGCCAGCAGCTTATTATCGGGTCTGGTAGCGGGAGAAGCAGATACGCAGTATTTT. Its translation is CASSLLSGLVAGEADTQYF. The chain carries TRBV7-8 and TRBJ2-3; 9 positions agree with TRBD2. Germline V lookup: CDR1 SGHVS, CDR2 FQNEAQ. J gave up 4 bases and V 2 bases, and 16 bases lay outside the gene matches. This CDR3 comprises 19 residues.

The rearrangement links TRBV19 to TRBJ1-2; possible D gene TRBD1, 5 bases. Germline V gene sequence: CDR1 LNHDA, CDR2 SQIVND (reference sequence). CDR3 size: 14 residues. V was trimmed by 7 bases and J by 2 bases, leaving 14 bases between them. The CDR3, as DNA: TGTGCCAGTACTCTGGGGCAGGCGAACTATGGCTACACCTTC. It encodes CASTLGQANYGYTF.

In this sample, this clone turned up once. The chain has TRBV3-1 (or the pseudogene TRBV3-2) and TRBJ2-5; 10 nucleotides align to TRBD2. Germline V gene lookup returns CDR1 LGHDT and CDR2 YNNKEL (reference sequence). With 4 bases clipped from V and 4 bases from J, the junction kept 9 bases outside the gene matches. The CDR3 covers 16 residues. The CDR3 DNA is TGTGCCAGCAGCCGATTAGCGGGAGGTCTCTTAGAGACCCAGTACTTC. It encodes CASSRLAGGLLETQYF.

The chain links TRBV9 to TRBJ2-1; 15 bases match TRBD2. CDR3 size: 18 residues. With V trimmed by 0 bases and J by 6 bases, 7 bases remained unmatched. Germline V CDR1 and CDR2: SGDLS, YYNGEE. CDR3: CASSVGGLAGGRLNEQFF. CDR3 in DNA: TGTGCCAGCAGCGTAGGGGGACTAGCGGGAGGACGGCTCAATGAGCAGTTCTTC.

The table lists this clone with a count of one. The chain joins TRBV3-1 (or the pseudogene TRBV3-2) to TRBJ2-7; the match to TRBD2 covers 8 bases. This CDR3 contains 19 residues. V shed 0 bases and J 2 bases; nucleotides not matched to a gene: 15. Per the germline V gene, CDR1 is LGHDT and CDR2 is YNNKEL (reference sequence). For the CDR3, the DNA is TGTGCCAGCAGCCAAGATTTGCCTTTTACTAGCGGTCCTCCCTACGAGCAGTACTTC. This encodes CASSQDLPFTSGPPYEQYF.

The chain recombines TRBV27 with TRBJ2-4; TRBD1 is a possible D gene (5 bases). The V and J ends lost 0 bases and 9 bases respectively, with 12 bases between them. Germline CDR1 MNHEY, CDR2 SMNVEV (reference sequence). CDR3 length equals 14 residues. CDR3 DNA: TGTGCCAGCAGTTTATCGCAGGGTTGGGCCATTCAGTACTTC. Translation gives CASSLSQGWAIQYF.

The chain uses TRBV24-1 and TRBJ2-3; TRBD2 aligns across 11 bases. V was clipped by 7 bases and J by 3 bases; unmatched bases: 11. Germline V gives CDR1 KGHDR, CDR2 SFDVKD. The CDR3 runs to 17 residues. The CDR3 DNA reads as TGTGCCACCAGCGACCCCCTAGCGGGAGGTCGTACAGATACGCAGTATTTT. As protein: CATSDPLAGGRTDTQYF.

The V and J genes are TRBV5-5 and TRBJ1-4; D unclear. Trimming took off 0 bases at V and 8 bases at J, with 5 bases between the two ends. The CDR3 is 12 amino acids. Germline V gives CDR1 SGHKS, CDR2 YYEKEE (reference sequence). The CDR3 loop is CASSLGVEKLFF. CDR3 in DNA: TGTGCCAGCAGCTTGGGAGTGGAAAAACTGTTTTTT.